These 11 T cell receptor beta chains came from one sample sequenced in a study of blood T cell repertoires in COVID-19. Assay used: immunoSEQ multiplex PCR; TCRdb lists only in-frame clones, some missing. The table has under 350,000 clones, roughly 85% seen once; the top ten hold about 4%. The source material was PBMCs or T cells enriched from blood (not recorded which). Receptors originate from a woman aged 35 to 49 with acute COVID-19.

This clone was seen more than once but under ten times. The chain is built from TRBV14 and TRBJ2-7; no reliable D call. CDR1 and CDR2 (germline): SGHDN, FVKESK. V shed 4 bases and J shed 10 bases, with 17 bases lying between them. The length of the CDR3 is 13 residues. CDR3 sequence reads: CASSLYSQATQYF. The CDR3 coding sequence is TGTGCCAGCAGCCTGTACAGCCAGGCAACCCAGTACTTC.

This rearrangement joins TRBV6-2 or TRBV6-3 to TRBJ1-5; TRBD1 matches at 7 bases. Germline CDR1 reads MNHEY; CDR2 reads SVGEGT. This CDR3 has 16 residues. The V and J ends lost 2 bases and 9 bases, in that order; junction bases with no gene match: 13. CDR3 sequence reads: CASSYGATGAPLPQHF. The CDR3 DNA is TGTGCCAGCAGTTACGGGGCAACAGGGGCCCCCTTGCCCCAGCATTTT.

The chain is built from TRBV6-6 and TRBJ1-3; the D is unclear. V gave up 0 bases and J gave up 11 bases, with 8 bases separating them. This CDR3 has 12 amino acids. The germline V gene encodes CDR1 MNHNY and CDR2 SVGAGI (reference sequence). The CDR3 coding sequence is TGTGCCAGCAGTTACTCAGAGGGTGCCATATATTTT. Translating gives CASSYSEGAIYF.

This rearrangement joins TRBV5-1 to TRBJ2-7, with 10 bases fitting TRBD1. J was trimmed by 5 bases and V by 0 bases; bases with no gene match: 5. This CDR3 has 15 amino acids. Germline CDR1 SGHRS, CDR2 YFSETQ. CDR3 amino acids: CASSLADRGYDEQYF. The CDR3 bases are TGCGCCAGCAGCTTGGCGGACAGGGGGTATGACGAGCAGTACTTC.

This clone was seen a handful of times. This chain connects TRBV9 to TRBJ1-1, with 12 bases identical to TRBD1. The germline V gene has CDR1 SGDLS and CDR2 YYNGEE. The junction had 8 bases not matched to a gene; V was cut back by 0 bases and J by 5 bases. The CDR3 sequence is 17 residues long. CDR3 in amino acids: CASSVEGTGGLGTEAFF. The CDR3 DNA is TGTGCCAGCAGCGTAGAGGGGACAGGGGGCTTGGGAACTGAAGCTTTCTTT.

This clone was observed once. The CDR3 loop reads CASSEGQVYNSPLHF. DNA for the CDR3: TGCGCCAGCAGTGAGGGACAGGTCTATAATTCACCCCTCCACTTT. This rearrangement joins TRBV10-2 to TRBJ1-6, with 7 nucleotides matching TRBD1. There are 15 residues in the CDR3. In germline, CDR1 is WSHSY, CDR2 SAAADI. V lost 2 bases, J lost 3 bases, and 1 base stayed unmatched.

The V call is TRBV5-6, the J call TRBJ1-1, with TRBD1 matching over 7 bases. This CDR3 region has 14 residues. Germline CDR1 reads SGHDT; CDR2 reads YYEEEE. Losses at the gene ends were 2 bases for V and 3 bases for J; bases not matched to a gene: 4. The chain's CDR3 is CASSLVDRDTEAFF. The DNA for the CDR3 is TGTGCCAGCAGCTTAGTAGACAGGGACACTGAAGCTTTCTTT.

Remarks on this clone: Other nucleotide sequences in the sample specify the same CDR3. The V and J genes are TRBV7-2 and TRBJ1-2; D call uncertain. The length of the CDR3 is 13 residues. Trimming stripped 1 base from V and 5 bases from J, with 8 bases between. Germline V gives CDR1 SGHTA, CDR2 FQGNSA. CDR3 nucleotides: TGTGCCAGCAGCTTAGACGCAGGTTATGGCTACACCTTC. Translation: CASSLDAGYGYTF.

J is TRBJ2-5 and V is TRBV27; weak D call: TRBD1 (6 bases). V dropped 6 bases and J dropped 2 bases, with 19 bases sitting between them. The CDR3 runs 16 residues. The germline V gene has CDR1 MNHEY and CDR2 SMNVEV (reference sequence). The CDR3 bases are TGTGCCAGCAGCTACTTGGGGGCAGGGGCGCAAGAGACCCAGTACTTC. Translating it yields CASSYLGAGAQETQYF.

The gene calls are TRBV5-6 and TRBJ2-1, with D possibly being TRBD2 (6 bases). There are 16 residues in the CDR3. V gave up 3 bases and J gave up 6 bases, with 19 bases separating them. Germline CDR1 reads SGHDT; CDR2 reads YYEEEE. CDR3 sequence (DNA): TGTGCCAGCAGCTCGCAACCGGGACTGGGTAGCAATGAGCAGTTCTTC. Its protein is CASSSQPGLGSNEQFF.

The chain recombines TRBV7-2 with TRBJ1-2; no firm D call. The CDR3 is 14 amino acids. Germline V gives CDR1 SGHTA, CDR2 FQGNSA. Trimming took 5 bases from V and 6 from J, leaving 16 bases between them. This chain's CDR3 is CASSQDISWDGYTF. The CDR3 region has the DNA TGTGCCAGCAGCCAAGACATCTCCTGGGATGGCTACACCTTC. Combining the CDR3 with reference TRBV7-2 and TRBJ1-2 gives the whole variable domain GAGVSQSPSNKVTEKGKDVELRCDPISGHTALYWYRQSLGQGLEFLIYFQGNSAPDKSGLPSDRFSAERTGGSVSTLTIQRTQQEDSAVYLCASSQDISWDGYTFGSGTRLTVV.